This TCR beta chain was profiled in a study of T cell changes during pregnancy in multiple sclerosis. This clone was found once. The assay was immunoSEQ multiplex PCR, and TCRdb's table has in-frame clones only and misses some. The sample lists about 36,000 clones, 91% seen once, with 0.4% to 0.6% in the top ten. The TCR comes from a female donor in good health, enrolled as a control in a pregnancy study. The sequencing used CD4+ T cells from peripheral blood mononuclear cells, collected in the second trimester of pregnancy.

CDR3 DNA sequence: TGTGCCATCACGGGGATAACTTTTCGTCCACTTAATTCACCCCTCCACTTT. Translating gives CAITGITFRPLNSPLHF. The chain recombines TRBV10-3 with TRBJ1-6; D unclear. Per the germline V gene, CDR1 is ENHRY and CDR2 is SYGVKD. Trimming removed 7 bases at V and 6 bases at J, with 22 bases between. The CDR3 is made up of 17 amino acids.